These 25 T cell receptor beta chains were all obtained from the same sample, sequenced in a study of blood T cell repertoires in COVID-19 (dated by TCRdb to the early 2020s). Preparation of the library involved the immunoSEQ multiplex PCR assay. Entries here come from immuneACCESS through TCRdb and include only in-frame sequences with V and J called. Some clones fail to appear in such tables; in the studies checked, an unresolved V gene covers under half of the shortfall, and the cause of the remainder is unknown. This sample lists about 33,000 clones; almost 90% were detected once. The ten largest clones capture 6.3% of the sample. What was sequenced was peripheral blood. These receptors all stem from a human donor in a cohort sampled during active COVID-19.

This chain uses TRBV12-3 or TRBV12-4 with TRBJ1-4, with D possibly being TRBD1 (6 bases). With 7 bases removed from V and 5 bases from J, the gap between germline ends came to 11 bases. There are 13 residues in the CDR3. The CDR3 DNA is TGTGCCAGCAAGGCAGGGACAAATGAAAAACTGTTTTTT. It specifies CASKAGTNEKLFF.

CDR3: CASSPRTPDSGNTIYF. The CDR3 region has the DNA TGTGCCAGCTCACCAAGGACTCCAGACTCTGGAAACACCATATATTTT. This rearrangement joins TRBV18 to TRBJ1-3; no reliable D call. Germline CDR1 is KGHSH and CDR2 is LQKENI. V lost 2 bases and J lost 0, with 11 bases in between. This CDR3 comprises 16 residues.

The chain links TRBV7-2 to TRBJ1-1; 7 bases align to TRBD1. This CDR3 is built from 15 residues. V shed 5 bases and J 3 bases; nucleotides not matched to a gene: 9. The V gene's germline CDR1 is SGHTA and CDR2 FQGNSA. The DNA of the CDR3 is TGTGCCAGCAGCCGCGGGACAGCCCGGGACACTGAAGCTTTCTTT. Translated: CASSRGTARDTEAFF.

The CDR3 region has the DNA TGTGCCAGCAGCTCCCGGGGGATCACCGGGGAGCTGTTTTTT. Translated, it gives CASSSRGITGELFF. The chain combines TRBV11-2 with TRBJ2-2, with D possibly TRBD2 on 6 matching bases. The CDR3 covers 14 residues. Per germline, CDR1 SGHAT and CDR2 FQNNGV. Trimming pared 4 bases from V and 4 bases from J, leaving 10 bases between.

The chain links TRBV5-5 to TRBJ1-1, with unresolved D. V was clipped by 5 bases and J by 1 base, with 9 bases between them. Germline V gene data show CDR1 as SGHKS and CDR2 as YYEKEE (reference sequence). This CDR3 is 13 amino acids long. CDR3 sequence (DNA): TGTGCCAGCAGACGAGTCGGGAACACTGAAGCTTTCTTT. Protein sequence: CASRRVGNTEAFF.

The chain has TRBV11-2 and TRBJ2-5, with TRBD2 identical over 12 bases. Trimming took 1 base from V and 5 from J; bases not matched to a gene: 11. Germline CDR1 and CDR2: SGHAT and FQNNGV. CDR3 length equals 18 residues. CDR3: CASSLGTSGVLRVETQYF. The DNA for the CDR3 is TGTGCCAGCAGCTTAGGGACTAGCGGGGTCCTCCGGGTGGAGACCCAGTACTTC.

This chain joins TRBV11-1 and TRBJ1-1; D remains unclear. The germline V gene encodes CDR1 SGHAT and CDR2 FQDESV (reference sequence). V lost 4 bases, J lost 3 bases, and 9 bases lay in between. The CDR3 is made up of 13 amino acids. The CDR3 loop reads CASSSDTYTEAFF. The CDR3 DNA reads TGTGCCAGCAGCTCAGACACCTACACTGAAGCTTTCTTT.

The chain links TRBV19 to TRBJ1-5, with D perhaps matching TRBD1 (6 bases). CDR1 LNHDA and CDR2 SQIVND come from the germline V gene (reference sequence). V was trimmed by 7 bases and J by 1 base, leaving 17 bases between them. This CDR3 comprises 16 residues. CDR3 amino acids: CASTPEGGWSNQPQHF. The CDR3 DNA reads TGTGCCAGTACTCCCGAAGGGGGTTGGAGCAATCAGCCCCAGCATTTT.

The chain couples TRBV6-6 to TRBJ2-3, with 12 bases identical to TRBD2. The V gene end was trimmed by 6 bases and the J gene end by 1 base; junction bases not matched to a gene: 5. CDR1 is MNHNY, CDR2 SVGAGI, per germline (reference sequence). The CDR3 extends over 16 amino acids. The DNA for the CDR3 is TGTGCCAGCAGCCGGGGACTAGCGGGCGGCACAGATACGCAGTATTTT. This encodes CASSRGLAGGTDTQYF.

This chain uses TRBV4-2 with TRBJ1-5, with no clear D. The CDR3 runs to 17 residues. The germline V gene has CDR1 LGHNA and CDR2 YNFKEQ. V dropped 4 bases and J dropped 2 bases, with 18 bases sitting between them. The DNA of the CDR3 is TGTGCCAGCAGCCCAAGGGAGCAGGCTCGTGGCAATCAGCCCCAGCATTTT. Translated, it gives CASSPREQARGNQPQHF.

This clone was detected only a few times. The rearrangement links TRBV6-4 to TRBJ1-5; 9 bases are shared with TRBD1. Germline V gene lookup returns CDR1 MRHNA and CDR2 SNTAGT. V lost 3 bases and J lost 4; bases outside the gene matches: 1. The length of the CDR3 is 14 residues. The CDR3 spells CASSEGQGNQPQHF. The CDR3, as DNA: TGTGCCAGCAGTGAGGGACAGGGTAATCAGCCCCAGCATTTT.

CDR3 DNA sequence: TGCGCCAGCAGCGAGGGACAAAGCCAAGAGACCCAGTACTTC. This translates into CASSEGQSQETQYF. V gene TRBV4-1 combines with J gene TRBJ2-5; a possible D gene is TRBD1 (6 bases). With 5 bases removed from V and 1 base from J, the gap between germline ends came to 11 bases. This CDR3 region has 14 residues. In germline, CDR1 is MGHRA, CDR2 YSYEKL.

CDR3 sequence: CASRLKIPLFSGDINGYTF. CDR3 DNA: TGTGCAAGTCGCCTAAAGATTCCCCTGTTCTCAGGGGACATTAATGGCTACACCTTC. This chain links TRBV12-2 with TRBJ1-2; TRBD1 was called by the table and not checked on the DNA. TRBV12-2 is recorded as a pseudogene. CDR3 length equals 19 residues.

The chain uses TRBV28 and TRBJ2-3; 12 nucleotides match TRBD2. CDR3 length: 15 amino acids. Germline CDR1 reads MDHEN; CDR2 reads SYDVKM. With V trimmed by 6 bases and J by 1 base, 2 bases remained unmatched. CDR3 sequence: CASRTSGRRTDTQYF. The DNA of the CDR3 is TGTGCCAGCAGAACTAGCGGGAGGCGCACAGATACGCAGTATTTT.

This rearrangement joins TRBV19 to TRBJ1-2; TRBD1 is a possible D gene (6 bases). The CDR3 runs to 14 residues. Germline CDR1 LNHDA, CDR2 SQIVND (reference sequence). The ends were cut back, 7 bases at V and 11 bases at J, with 23 bases in the middle. The CDR3 nucleotides read TGTGCCAGTAAGACAGGAGAGGACAGCTTTCGTTACACCTTC. It translates to CASKTGEDSFRYTF.

This clone occurred a few times. V gene TRBV2 combines with J gene TRBJ1-5; D is uncertain. Trimming took 5 bases from V and 2 from J, leaving 10 bases between them. Germline V lookup: CDR1 SNHLY, CDR2 FYNNEI. The CDR3 spans 14 residues. The CDR3 reads CASSPNRGNQPQHF. DNA for the CDR3: TGTGCCAGCAGTCCTAATCGAGGCAATCAGCCCCAGCATTTT.

The CDR3 coding sequence is TGTGCCAGCAGCTCGGACAGGGCAGCGGACTACGAGCAGTACTTC. Its protein is CASSSDRAADYEQYF. The chain employs TRBV5-4 and TRBJ2-7; 8 bases agree with TRBD1. CDR3 length equals 15 residues. The germline V gene has CDR1 SGHNT and CDR2 YYREEE (reference sequence). J gave up 3 bases and V 3 bases, and 8 bases lay outside the gene matches.

This chain joins TRBV7-9 and TRBJ2-7; D uncertain. The germline V and J ends were trimmed by 9 bases and 6 bases, with 6 bases remaining between them. Germline CDR1 SEHNR, CDR2 FQNEAQ (reference sequence). This CDR3 is built from 9 residues. The chain's CDR3 is CASPSEQYF. The CDR3 DNA is TGTGCCAGTCCGTCCGAGCAGTACTTC.

The CDR3: CASSLFRGRTDTQYF. CDR3 in DNA: TGCGCCAGCAGCTTGTTCCGCGGGAGGACAGATACGCAGTATTTT. The V call is TRBV5-1, the J call TRBJ2-3; 8 bases agree with TRBD2. There are 15 residues in the CDR3. V trimming: 1 base; J trimming: 3 bases; junction bases outside the gene matches: 4. From germline, CDR1 is SGHRS and CDR2 YFSETQ.

This chain connects TRBV2 to TRBJ2-5; D is possibly TRBD2 (5 bases). The germline CDR1 and CDR2 sequences are SNHLY and FYNNEI. This CDR3 region has 14 residues. The V and J ends lost 5 bases and 0 bases respectively, with 10 bases between them. This CDR3 is CASSREQYQETQYF. In nucleotides, the CDR3 is TGTGCCAGCAGTCGGGAACAGTACCAAGAGACCCAGTACTTC.

V and J are TRBV11-2 and TRBJ2-5, with TRBD2 identical over 8 bases. With 4 bases clipped from V and 0 bases from J, the junction kept 4 bases outside the gene matches. CDR1 is SGHAT and CDR2 is FQNNGV in the germline V gene. The CDR3 spans 15 residues. The chain's CDR3 is CASSSGLGYQETQYF. The CDR3 DNA sequence: TGTGCCAGCAGCTCGGGACTAGGGTACCAAGAGACCCAGTACTTC.

This chain joins TRBV18 and TRBJ1-2, with D maybe TRBD1 (6 bases). Germline V gene lookup returns CDR1 KGHSH and CDR2 LQKENI. The CDR3 sequence is 15 residues long. Trimming stripped 0 bases from V and 3 bases from J, with 11 bases between. The CDR3, as DNA: TGTGCCAGCTCACCACCGGGACAAGACTACTATGGCTACACCTTC. Its translation is CASSPPGQDYYGYTF.

The chain couples TRBV7-9 to TRBJ2-1; 14 positions agree with TRBD2. V gave up 5 bases and J gave up 5 bases; unmatched junction bases: 2. In germline, CDR1 is SEHNR, CDR2 FQNEAQ (reference sequence). The CDR3 runs 15 residues. The CDR3 here is CASSAGLAGDNEQFF. CDR3 sequence (DNA): TGTGCCAGCAGCGCGGGACTAGCGGGGGACAATGAGCAGTTCTTC.

This chain links TRBV9 with TRBJ1-5; 12 bases fit TRBD1. J lost 6 bases, V lost 3 bases, and 4 bases had no gene match. This CDR3 is built from 15 residues. Germline V gene data show CDR1 as SGDLS and CDR2 as YYNGEE. The CDR3 is CASSEGTGGTQPQHF. CDR3 DNA sequence: TGTGCCAGCAGCGAGGGGACAGGGGGCACTCAGCCCCAGCATTTT.

This clone was detected once. The chain combines TRBV5-1 with TRBJ1-2; the match to TRBD1 covers 9 bases. V trimming: 2 bases; J trimming: 6 bases; junction bases outside the gene matches: 14. Germline values: CDR1 SGHRS, CDR2 YFSETQ. This CDR3 region has 17 residues. This chain's CDR3 is CASSLPGQGHLGDGYTF. For the CDR3, the DNA is TGCGCCAGCAGCTTACCGGGACAGGGACACCTCGGGGATGGCTACACCTTC.